This passage covers 20 T cell receptor beta chains from one sample sequenced in a study of blood T cell repertoires in COVID-19. Generated by immunoSEQ multiplex PCR, the TCRdb table keeps only in-frame clones and is missing some. The sample shows about 320,000 clones, about 92% of them seen only once. Sequencing was carried out using PBMCs or T cells enriched from blood (not recorded which). The source of these receptors is a man in his 60s who had recovered from COVID-19.

This chain connects TRBV3-1 (or the pseudogene TRBV3-2) to TRBJ2-7, with D possibly matching TRBD2 (6 bases). V gave up 4 bases and J gave up 5 bases, with 27 bases separating them. CDR1 LGHDT and CDR2 YNNKEL come from the germline V gene (reference sequence). The CDR3 has 18 amino acids. CDR3 loop: CASSLRLLARGERNEQYF. CDR3 sequence (DNA): TGTGCCAGCAGCCTTCGATTGTTAGCGCGGGGAGAAAGGAACGAGCAGTACTTC.

The rearrangement joins TRBV11-3 to TRBJ2-1; 9 bases agree with TRBD2. The CDR3 sequence is 13 residues long. V dropped 5 bases and J dropped 10; count of bases not matched to a gene: 6. Germline assignment: CDR1 SGHNT and CDR2 YENEEA. Written as DNA, the CDR3 is TGTGCCAGCAGCCTAACTAGCGGGCCAGAGCAGTTCTTC. Translated, it gives CASSLTSGPEQFF.

This chain uses TRBV5-1 with TRBJ2-5; tentative D call: TRBD2 (7 bases). The CDR3 is 13 amino acids. Germline V gene lookup returns CDR1 SGHRS and CDR2 YFSETQ. Trimming cost V 7 bases and J 4 bases, with 14 bases left between them. The CDR3 coding sequence is TGCGCCAGCGGAAGGGGGGGGACAGAGACCCAGTACTTC. Translation gives CASGRGGTETQYF.

The chain joins TRBV5-6 to TRBJ1-5, with D possibly being TRBD1 (5 bases). Germline V CDR1 and CDR2: SGHDT, YYEEEE. The V gene lost 3 bases and the J gene lost 6 bases, with 16 bases spanning the gap. The CDR3 is 15 amino acids. The CDR3 spells CASSSYDRGVQPQHF. CDR3 DNA: TGTGCCAGCAGCTCCTACGACCGGGGGGTTCAGCCCCAGCATTTT. Full variable domain (outside the CDR3, taken from reference TRBV5-6 and TRBJ1-5): DAGVTQSPTHLIKTRGQQVTLRCSPKSGHDTVSWYQQALGQGPQFIFQYYEEEERQRGNFPDRFSGHQFPNYSSELNVNALLLGDSALYLCASSSYDRGVQPQHFGDGTRLSIL.

This rearrangement joins TRBV7-9 to TRBJ1-2; TRBD1 might be the D (5 bases). This CDR3 comprises 15 residues. V was clipped by 1 base and J by 6 bases, with 15 bases between them. Germline loops: CDR1 SEHNR, CDR2 FQNEAQ (reference sequence). CDR3 nucleotide sequence: TGTGCCAGCAGCTTAGTCATGGGGGGAGAACATGGCTACACCTTC. Translated: CASSLVMGGEHGYTF.

This sequence joins TRBV15 and TRBJ1-5; D possibly corresponds to TRBD1 (5 bases). This CDR3 spans 17 amino acids. Trimming took 0 bases from V and 1 from J, leaving 13 bases between them. CDR1 and CDR2 from the germline V gene are LNHNV and YYDKDF (reference sequence). CDR3 bases: TGTGCCACCAGCAGAGATGGTATGGGGGGGAGCAATCAGCCCCAGCATTTT. Translated, it gives CATSRDGMGGSNQPQHF.

This chain joins TRBV7-9 and TRBJ1-1, with TRBD1 as a possible D gene (6 bases). CDR1 is SEHNR and CDR2 is FQNEAQ in the germline V gene (reference sequence). The CDR3 totals 12 residues. V lost 6 bases and J 7 bases, leaving 12 bases between the germline ends. In DNA, the CDR3 is TGTGCCAGCAGAGGGGGTTATTTTGAAGCTTTCTTT. Translation: CASRGGYFEAFF.

V and J are TRBV19 and TRBJ1-2; no reliable D call. The CDR3 contains 15 residues. CDR1 and CDR2 from the germline V gene are LNHDA and SQIVND (reference sequence). Trimming took 3 bases from V and 2 from J, leaving 13 bases between them. This chain's CDR3 is CASSIYGALNYGYTF. Here the CDR3 DNA reads TGTGCCAGTAGTATTTACGGAGCGCTGAACTATGGCTACACCTTC.

This clone appeared a single time. The genes are TRBV25-1 and TRBJ2-7, with D possibly being TRBD2 (5 bases). Per germline, CDR1 MGHDK and CDR2 SYGVNS. The germline V and J ends were trimmed by 3 bases and 7 bases, with 16 bases remaining between them. CDR3 length equals 14 residues. This CDR3 is CASSDSGRTREQYF. DNA of the CDR3: TGTGCCAGCAGTGATTCGGGAAGGACGCGGGAGCAGTACTTC.

This clone came up a few times. The chain joins TRBV2 to TRBJ2-5; D is unresolved. Germline V CDR1 and CDR2: SNHLY, FYNNEI. The V gene lost 6 bases and the J gene lost 4 bases, with 12 bases spanning the gap. The CDR3 is made up of 13 amino acids. The DNA for the CDR3 is TGTGCCAGCAGGGGCTTAGGCACAGAGACCCAGTACTTC. The encoded protein is CASRGLGTETQYF.

Of note for this clone: Other DNA sequences in this specimen translate into the identical CDR3. The V gene is TRBV3-1 (or the pseudogene TRBV3-2), the J gene TRBJ1-2; TRBD1 might be the D (5 bases). V lost 3 bases, J lost 7 bases, and 9 bases lay in between. The CDR3 contains 12 residues. In germline, CDR1 is LGHDT, CDR2 YNNKEL (reference sequence). The CDR3 here is CASSQGQGGYTF. The CDR3 bases are TGTGCCAGCAGCCAGGGGCAGGGTGGCTACACCTTC.

The chain employs TRBV18 and TRBJ2-1; TRBD2 matches 8 bases. The V gene end was trimmed by 3 bases and the J gene end by 0 bases; junction bases not matched to a gene: 4. CDR3 length: 16 residues. The germline gives CDR1 KGHSH, CDR2 LQKENI. CDR3 nucleotide sequence: TGTGCCAGCTCACCTGTAGCGGGGAACTCCTACAATGAGCAGTTCTTC. This translates into CASSPVAGNSYNEQFF.

The rearrangement links TRBV4-1 to TRBJ2-7; D unresolved. Between the trimmed V and J ends, which lost 0 bases and 4 bases, there was a span of 13 bases. Germline V gives CDR1 MGHRA, CDR2 YSYEKL. The length of the CDR3 is 15 residues. The CDR3 nucleotides are TGCGCCAGCAGCCAAGATGCTTACAGCCGATACGAGCAGTACTTC. Translating gives CASSQDAYSRYEQYF.

The J gene is TRBJ2-1, the V gene TRBV7-2; 8 bases are shared with TRBD2. The CDR3 is made up of 16 amino acids. Germline V lookup: CDR1 SGHTA, CDR2 FQGNSA. V shed 5 bases, J shed 7 bases, and the junction held 13 bases outside the gene matches. The CDR3 spells CASSPATGGGRNEQFF. For the CDR3, the DNA is TGTGCCAGCAGCCCGGCAACTGGCGGGGGGAGGAATGAGCAGTTCTTC.

The chain joins TRBV4-3 to TRBJ1-6, with D uncertain. CDR1 LGHNA and CDR2 YSLEER come from the germline V gene. This CDR3 spans 16 amino acids. Trimming removed 2 bases from V and 7 bases from J, with 15 bases in between. This CDR3 reads CASSQNPVTRNSPLHF. CDR3 bases: TGCGCCAGCAGCCAAAATCCCGTAACGCGGAATTCACCCCTCCACTTT.

CDR3: CASSRYAGREGANVLTF. DNA for the CDR3: TGTGCCAGCAGTCGATATGCAGGGAGGGAGGGGGCCAACGTCCTGACTTTC. This chain connects TRBV25-1 to TRBJ2-6, with TRBD2 matching over 7 bases. The CDR3 spans 17 residues. With V trimmed by 5 bases and J by 4 bases, 11 bases remained unmatched. CDR1 and CDR2 from the germline V gene are MGHDK and SYGVNS.

The chain carries TRBV4-2 and TRBJ2-3, with 9 bases identical to TRBD2. V shed 2 bases and J 0 bases; nucleotides not matched to a gene: 3. Germline assignment: CDR1 LGHNA and CDR2 YNFKEQ. CDR3 length: 16 amino acids. The DNA of the CDR3 is TGTGCCAGCAGCCAAACCACTAGCGGGAGCACAGATACGCAGTATTTT. The encoded protein is CASSQTTSGSTDTQYF.

The chain recombines TRBV2 with TRBJ1-5; tentatively, D is TRBD1 (6 bases). The CDR3 length is 15 residues. Germline V lookup: CDR1 SNHLY, CDR2 FYNNEI. V dropped 0 bases and J dropped 6 bases, with 12 bases sitting between them. The CDR3 sequence is CASSEAQGWGQPQHF. The DNA for the CDR3 is TGTGCCAGCAGTGAAGCACAGGGTTGGGGTCAGCCCCAGCATTTT.

The genes are TRBV6-5 and TRBJ1-2, with 11 bases that match TRBD1. V lost 6 bases and J lost 6; bases outside the gene matches: 9. The CDR3 extends over 15 amino acids. Germline values: CDR1 MNHEY, CDR2 SVGAGI. As DNA, the CDR3 is TGTGCCAGCAGAGGTTGGACAGGGGGCGAAGATGGCTACACCTTC. Translated: CASRGWTGGEDGYTF.

The CDR3 sequence: CASSLQGSTGELFF. CDR3 in DNA: TGTGCCAGCAGCTTACAGGGTAGTACCGGGGAGCTGTTTTTT. This chain connects TRBV7-6 to TRBJ2-2, with TRBD1 as a possible D gene (5 bases). V lost 2 bases and J 5 bases, leaving 9 bases between the germline ends. CDR1 and CDR2 from the germline V gene are SGHVS and FNYEAQ. This CDR3 is built from 14 residues.